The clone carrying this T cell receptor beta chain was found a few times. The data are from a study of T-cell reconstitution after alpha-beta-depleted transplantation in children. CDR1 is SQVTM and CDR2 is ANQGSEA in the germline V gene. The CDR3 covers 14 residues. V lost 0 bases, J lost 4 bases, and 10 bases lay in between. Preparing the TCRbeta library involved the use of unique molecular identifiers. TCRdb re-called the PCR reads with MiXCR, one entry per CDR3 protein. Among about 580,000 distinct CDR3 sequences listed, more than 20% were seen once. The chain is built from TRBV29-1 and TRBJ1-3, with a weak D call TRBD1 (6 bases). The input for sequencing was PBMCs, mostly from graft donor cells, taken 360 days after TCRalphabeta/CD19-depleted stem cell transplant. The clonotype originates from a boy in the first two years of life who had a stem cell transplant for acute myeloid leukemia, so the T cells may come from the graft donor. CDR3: CSVEDWGTGNTIYF. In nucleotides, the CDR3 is TGCAGCGTTGAAGATTGGGGGACAGGAAACACCATATATTTT.